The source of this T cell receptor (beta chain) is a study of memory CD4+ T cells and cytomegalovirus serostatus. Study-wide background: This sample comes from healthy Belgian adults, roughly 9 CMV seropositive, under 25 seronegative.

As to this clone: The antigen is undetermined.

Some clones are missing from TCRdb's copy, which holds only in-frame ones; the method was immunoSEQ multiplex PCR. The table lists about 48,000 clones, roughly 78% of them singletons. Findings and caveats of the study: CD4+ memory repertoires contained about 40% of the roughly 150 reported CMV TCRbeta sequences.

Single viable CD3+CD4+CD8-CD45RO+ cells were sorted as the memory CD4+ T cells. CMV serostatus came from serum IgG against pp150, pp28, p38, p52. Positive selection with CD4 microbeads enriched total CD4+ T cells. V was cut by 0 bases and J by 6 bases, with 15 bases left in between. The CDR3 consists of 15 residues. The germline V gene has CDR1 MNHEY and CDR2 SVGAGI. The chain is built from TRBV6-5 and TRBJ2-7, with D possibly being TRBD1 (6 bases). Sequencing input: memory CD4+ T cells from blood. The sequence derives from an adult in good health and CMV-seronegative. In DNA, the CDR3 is TGTGCCAGCAGTTACTCACAGGGTCGGACGGGCGAGCAGTACTTC. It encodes CASSYSQGRTGEQYF.